These T cell receptor beta chains were read from a single sample in a study of lymphopenia after photon versus proton radiotherapy. Generated by immunoSEQ multiplex PCR, the TCRdb table keeps only in-frame clones and is missing some. The table lists about 40,000 clones, roughly 84% of them singletons, with approximately 2.9% in the top ten. The source was peripheral blood, collected from a patient treated with photon-based radiotherapy. Source of these receptors: a man aged 45-65 years with gastric cancer. Each CDR3 is given with its conserved first and last residue. A D gene is named only where the DNA matches it firmly. The size field is filled for only some rows; it gives once, few, many or a size class.

V gene	J gene	D gene	clone size	CDR3 length	CDR3 DNA	CDR3 protein
TRBV11-2	TRBJ1-5	NA	NA	15	TGTGCCAGCAGCTTATCAGGGATCGTCAACCAGCCCCAGCATTTT	CASSLSGIVNQPQHF
TRBV6-1	TRBJ1-4	NA	NA	13	TGTGCCAGCACCGAACGGGACGGTCGGAAACTGTTTTTT	CASTERDGRKLFF
TRBV11-3	TRBJ1-1	TRBD1	NA	15	TGTGCCAGCAGCTTAGATTCAGACAGGGGCACTGAAGCTTTCTTT	CASSLDSDRGTEAFF
TRBV4-3	TRBJ1-4	TRBD1	NA	16	TGCGCCAGCAGCCAAGATCGAGTCAGGGGGGTTGAAAAACTGTTTTTT	CASSQDRVRGVEKLFF
TRBV6-4	TRBJ2-3	NA	NA	14	TGTGCCAGCAGTCAGGCGGGGGCCGCCGATACGCAGTATTTT	CASSQAGAADTQYF
TRBV4-1	TRBJ2-1	TRBD1	few	17	TGCGCCAGCAGCCTCATACACGGGACAGGGACATACAATGAGCAGTTCTTC	CASSLIHGTGTYNEQFF
TRBV11-2	TRBJ2-3	TRBD1	NA	17	TGTGCCAGCAGCTTCACAGGGGGGTATCGTGGAACAGATACGCAGTATTTT	CASSFTGGYRGTDTQYF
TRBV2	TRBJ1-5	NA	NA	13	TGTGCCAGCAGGCAGCAGAACAATCAGCCCCAGCATTTT	CASRQQNNQPQHF
TRBV7-6	TRBJ2-3	NA	NA	18	TGTGCCAGCAGCTTAGAGGGTACGTCAGGGATAATCACAGATACGCAGTATTTT	CASSLEGTSGIITDTQYF
TRBV28	TRBJ2-7	TRBD1	NA	15	TGTGCCAGCAGGGCCGGGACAGGGGGATCCAGCGAGCAGTACTTC	CASRAGTGGSSEQYF
TRBV6-1	TRBJ1-2	NA	NA	13	TGTGCCAGCAGTGAACAGGGTAGGGATGGCTACACCTTC	CASSEQGRDGYTF
TRBV5-8	TRBJ2-1	TRBD2	NA	16	TGTGCCAGCAGCTCCTCCGGGACTAGCGGGAGGAATGAGCAGTTCTTC	CASSSSGTSGRNEQFF
TRBV15	TRBJ2-1	NA	few	19	TGTGCCACCAGCAGAGGATTGGTGGAGACGGTAAACTTCTACAATGAGCAGTTCTTC	CATSRGLVETVNFYNEQFF
TRBV4-2	TRBJ2-1	NA	NA	18	TGTGCCAGCAGCCAAACCGTTGGTGACCCCCGCTCCTACAATGAGCAGTTCTTC	CASSQTVGDPRSYNEQFF
TRBV7-9	TRBJ2-2	TRBD2	NA	17	TGCGCCAGCAGCCAAGAACGGAGCGGGACGAACACCGGGGAGCTGTTTTTT	CASSQERSGTNTGELFF
TRBV4-2	TRBJ2-1	NA	NA	15	TGTGCCAGCAGCCTCACCGACAGGACTAACAATGAGCAGTTCTTC	CASSLTDRTNNEQFF
TRBV9	TRBJ1-2	TRBD1	NA	14	TGTGCCAGCAGCGCCCAGACAGGGTTGCCTGGCTACACCTTC	CASSAQTGLPGYTF
TRBV2	TRBJ2-7	TRBD1	once	13	TGTGCCAGCAGTGAGCAGGGGGCCTACGAGCAGTACTTC	CASSEQGAYEQYF
TRBV5-1	TRBJ1-3	NA	few	12	TGCGCCAGCAAAAACTCTGGAAACACCATATATTTT	CASKNSGNTIYF
TRBV6-5	TRBJ2-2	NA	NA	14	TGTGCCAGCAGTCGGGTCTTGGGGGCCGGGGAGCTGTTTTTT	CASSRVLGAGELFF
TRBV2	TRBJ1-5	NA	once	17	TGTGCCAGCAGGCCTACCTTTGGGGTATATAGCAATCAGCCCCAGCATTTT	CASRPTFGVYSNQPQHF
TRBV7-2	TRBJ2-7	NA	NA	12	TGTGCCAGCAGCTCCCTGCTGGGAGAGCAGTACTTC	CASSSLLGEQYF
TRBV28	TRBJ2-3	TRBD1	NA	17	TGTGCCAGCAGTCTCCGGACAGGGATTGTTCCTGAAGATACGCAGTATTTT	CASSLRTGIVPEDTQYF
TRBV7-6	TRBJ2-1	TRBD2	NA	16	TGTGCCAGCAGCTTGACTAGCGGGACCGATGGGGCTGAGCAGTTCTTC	CASSLTSGTDGAEQFF
TRBV5-6	TRBJ2-2	NA	NA	15	TGTGCCAGCAGCTTGGTGCAGTCCTCCACCGGGGAGCTGTTTTTT	CASSLVQSSTGELFF
TRBV6-5	TRBJ1-1	NA	NA	15	TGTGCCAGCAGTTACTCACCTGAGGAGAACACTGAAGCTTTCTTT	CASSYSPEENTEAFF
TRBV11-3	TRBJ1-5	NA	NA	15	TGTGCCAGCAGCTTCGACTCCGATAGCAATCAGCCCCAGCATTTT	CASSFDSDSNQPQHF
TRBV9	TRBJ1-1	NA	NA	13	TGTGCCAGCAGCGTAGAGGGGAACACTGAAGCTTTCTTT	CASSVEGNTEAFF
TRBV6-6	TRBJ1-5	TRBD1	NA	14	TGTGCCAGCAGCTCCGACAGGGGCCGCCAGCCCCAGCATTTT	CASSSDRGRQPQHF
TRBV7-2	TRBJ2-4	NA	NA	16	TGTGCCAGCAGCGCAGGGTGGGGAGGAGCCAAAAACATTCAGTACTTC	CASSAGWGGAKNIQYF
TRBV5-4	TRBJ2-7	TRBD2	NA	15	TGTGCCAGCAGCTTGATCGGGACTAGTGGCTACGAGCAGTACTTC	CASSLIGTSGYEQYF
TRBV29-1	TRBJ2-3	TRBD2	NA	14	TGCAGCGTTTCGGAGCGGGGGAGGGGAGATACGCAGTATTTT	CSVSERGRGDTQYF
TRBV10-3	TRBJ1-2	NA	NA	14	TGTGCCATCAGCTTACAGGGTGGTGGGTATGGCTACACCTTC	CAISLQGGGYGYTF
TRBV7-9	TRBJ1-3	NA	NA	15	TGTGCCAGCAGCTTCGGTTCAGGAGGGGGAAACACCATATATTTT	CASSFGSGGGNTIYF
TRBV30	TRBJ2-7	NA	once	16	TGTGCCTGGACCCGCGAGGGGCTAGCGCCCACCTACGAGCAGTACTTC	CAWTREGLAPTYEQYF
TRBV7-9	TRBJ2-7	TRBD1	NA	14	TGTGCCAGTCTCCGGACAGGGGGATTCTACGAGCAGTACTTC	CASLRTGGFYEQYF
TRBV29-1	TRBJ1-1	TRBD1	NA	14	TGCAGCGTTGATGGGACAGCCGACAACACTGAAGCTTTCTTT	CSVDGTADNTEAFF
TRBV28	TRBJ1-1	NA	NA	12	TGTGCCAGCACGGGCAGGCATACTGAAGCTTTCTTT	CASTGRHTEAFF
TRBV19	TRBJ1-4	NA	NA	13	TGTGCCAGTAGCCGAGGGGTTAATGAAAAACTGTTTTTT	CASSRGVNEKLFF
TRBV19	TRBJ1-5	NA	few	15	TGTGCCAGTAGGGGACGGACACTTAGCAATCAGCCCCAGCATTTT	CASRGRTLSNQPQHF
TRBV18	TRBJ2-7	NA	NA	15	TGTGCCAGCTCACCGGACAACAGGGTTTCGGATGAGCAGTACTTC	CASSPDNRVSDEQYF
TRBV4-1	TRBJ2-1	TRBD2	NA	16	TGCGCCAGCAGCCAAGATCTAGCGGGCTCCTACAATGAGCAGTTCTTC	CASSQDLAGSYNEQFF
TRBV1	TRBJ1-5	NA	NA	17	TGCACCAGCAGCCAAGAAGGAACAGCATATAGCAATCAGCCCCAGCATTTT	CTSSQEGTAYSNQPQHF